A selection of T cell receptor beta chains follows, all from one sample in a study of molecular identifiers for immune sequencing clone quantification. TCRdb ran MiXCR on the PCR reads and lists one entry per CDR3 protein. The sample shows approximately 500,000 distinct CDR3 sequences, about 21% of them seen only once. Source material: naive CD8+ T cells from blood, with Jurkat cell RNA spiked in. Receptors were obtained from a human donor in good health. Some libraries in this study had Jurkat cell RNA spiked in. The CDR3 runs from the conserved cysteine through the conserved F or W.

cdr3_length: 14; j_call: TRBJ2-3; v_call: TRBV27; cdr3_aa: CASSSLDSTDTQYF
cdr3_length: 14; j_call: TRBJ1-1; v_call: TRBV4-3; cdr3_aa: CASSQDWGTIEAFF
cdr3_length: 14; j_call: TRBJ1-1; v_call: TRBV9; cdr3_aa: CASSGRDLRAEAFF
cdr3_length: 15; j_call: TRBJ2-5; v_call: TRBV27; cdr3_aa: CASSKLAGVDETQYF
cdr3_length: 14; j_call: TRBJ1-2; v_call: TRBV20-1; cdr3_aa: CSARDRGGNYGYTF
cdr3_length: 17; j_call: TRBJ2-1; v_call: TRBV2; cdr3_aa: CASSGISGGAVPHEQFF
cdr3_length: 14; j_call: TRBJ2-7; v_call: TRBV7-9; cdr3_aa: CASSHGQGYYEQYF
cdr3_length: 17; j_call: TRBJ2-3; v_call: TRBV12-3/TRBV12-4; cdr3_aa: CASSLGAAGGPADTQYF
cdr3_length: 17; j_call: TRBJ2-1; v_call: TRBV12-3/TRBV12-4; cdr3_aa: CASSSFPRVTAYNEQFF
cdr3_length: 16; j_call: TRBJ2-5; v_call: TRBV27; cdr3_aa: CASGSPGSGGQETQYF
cdr3_length: 16; j_call: TRBJ2-1; v_call: TRBV25-1; cdr3_aa: CASSESRTWSYNEQFF
cdr3_length: 13; j_call: TRBJ2-7; v_call: TRBV7-9; cdr3_aa: CASSQQNPYEQYF
cdr3_length: 13; j_call: TRBJ1-1; v_call: TRBV2; cdr3_aa: CASSGSMNTEAFF
cdr3_length: 14; j_call: TRBJ1-1; v_call: TRBV7-2; cdr3_aa: CASRETGMSTEAFF
cdr3_length: 9; j_call: TRBJ1-6; v_call: TRBV28; cdr3_aa: CASSSPLHF
cdr3_length: 15; j_call: TRBJ2-7; v_call: TRBV4-3; cdr3_aa: CASSQDHDRTYEQYF
cdr3_length: 16; j_call: TRBJ1-2; v_call: TRBV27; cdr3_aa: CASSSSRDRANYGYTF
cdr3_length: 18; j_call: TRBJ2-7; v_call: TRBV5-5; cdr3_aa: CASRPRTGGEGSSYEQYF
cdr3_length: 14; j_call: TRBJ2-3; v_call: TRBV4-3; cdr3_aa: CASSQERSTDTQYF
cdr3_length: 13; j_call: TRBJ2-7; v_call: TRBV7-2; cdr3_aa: CASSLVISYEQYF
cdr3_length: 18; j_call: TRBJ2-7; v_call: TRBV13; cdr3_aa: CASSLGLPGQGRDYEQYF
cdr3_length: 15; j_call: TRBJ1-2; v_call: TRBV12-3/TRBV12-4; cdr3_aa: CASRTSSRTGYGYTF
cdr3_length: 17; j_call: TRBJ1-5; v_call: TRBV4-1; cdr3_aa: CASSQDNTGVGNQPQHF
cdr3_length: 9; j_call: TRBJ2-1; v_call: TRBV12-3/TRBV12-4; cdr3_aa: CATTSGPFF
cdr3_length: 15; j_call: TRBJ2-1; v_call: TRBV9; cdr3_aa: CASSASGRVNNEQFF
cdr3_length: 16; j_call: TRBJ1-2; v_call: TRBV14; cdr3_aa: CASSQKGQGAFYGYTF
cdr3_length: 13; j_call: TRBJ1-5; v_call: TRBV28; cdr3_aa: CATSLGVGQPQHF
cdr3_length: 14; j_call: TRBJ1-2; v_call: TRBV5-1; cdr3_aa: CASSFEGTVGGYTF
cdr3_length: 15; j_call: TRBJ2-7; v_call: TRBV7-9; cdr3_aa: CASSFSGTTSYEQYF
cdr3_length: 17; j_call: TRBJ2-5; v_call: TRBV11-2; cdr3_aa: CASSLVGGTGGRETQYF
cdr3_length: 13; j_call: TRBJ1-2; v_call: TRBV5-1; cdr3_aa: CASSLEQAYGYTF
cdr3_length: 15; j_call: TRBJ2-3; v_call: TRBV7-9; cdr3_aa: CASSLIADSTDTQYF
cdr3_length: 14; j_call: TRBJ2-3; v_call: TRBV12-3/TRBV12-4; cdr3_aa: CTSSLYRLTDTQYF
cdr3_length: 16; j_call: TRBJ2-5; v_call: TRBV12-3/TRBV12-4; cdr3_aa: CASSHTGTGGAETQYF
cdr3_length: 15; j_call: TRBJ1-1; v_call: TRBV7-9; cdr3_aa: CASSHGQGENTEASF
cdr3_length: 15; j_call: TRBJ2-7; v_call: TRBV11-2; cdr3_aa: CASSFTQVLSYEQYF
cdr3_length: 15; j_call: TRBJ2-3; v_call: TRBV27; cdr3_aa: CASSIAGGLTDTQYF
cdr3_length: 17; j_call: TRBJ2-2; v_call: TRBV27; cdr3_aa: CASSSLTGLSSTGELFF
cdr3_length: 14; j_call: TRBJ1-1; v_call: TRBV12-3/TRBV12-4; cdr3_aa: CASTVDSLNTEAFF
cdr3_length: 13; j_call: TRBJ1-1; v_call: TRBV10-3; cdr3_aa: CAISESQATEAFF
cdr3_length: 16; j_call: TRBJ2-3; v_call: TRBV7-9; cdr3_aa: CASSYKAGGNVDTQYF
cdr3_length: 12; j_call: TRBJ1-1; v_call: TRBV6-2/TRBV6-3; cdr3_aa: CASSFRVPEAFF
cdr3_length: 14; j_call: TRBJ2-7; v_call: TRBV27; cdr3_aa: CASSSGDRVHEQYF
cdr3_length: 16; j_call: TRBJ2-1; v_call: TRBV28; cdr3_aa: CASSLRLAGLYNEQFF
cdr3_length: 17; j_call: TRBJ2-3; v_call: TRBV4-1; cdr3_aa: CAGSQAPLALVGATQYF
cdr3_length: 15; j_call: TRBJ2-3; v_call: TRBV5-4; cdr3_aa: CASSSQGWYTDTQYF
cdr3_length: 15; j_call: TRBJ1-1; v_call: TRBV19; cdr3_aa: CASSTVPGHNTEAFF
cdr3_length: 17; j_call: TRBJ1-3; v_call: TRBV27; cdr3_aa: CASSPLGQGDSGNTIYF
cdr3_length: 15; j_call: TRBJ2-2; v_call: TRBV20-1; cdr3_aa: CSASRAGGNTGELFF
cdr3_length: 14; j_call: TRBJ2-3; v_call: TRBV6-2/TRBV6-3; cdr3_aa: CASRASPPTDTQYF
cdr3_length: 14; j_call: TRBJ2-1; v_call: TRBV6-2/TRBV6-3; cdr3_aa: CATHRDISYNEQFF
cdr3_length: 15; j_call: TRBJ2-7; v_call: TRBV5-6; cdr3_aa: CASSFNPGPLYEQYF
cdr3_length: 13; j_call: TRBJ2-3; v_call: TRBV7-9; cdr3_aa: CASSLAATDTQYF
cdr3_length: 17; j_call: TRBJ2-7; v_call: TRBV7-9; cdr3_aa: CASSKTLLTGGRYEQYF
cdr3_length: 13; j_call: TRBJ1-1; v_call: TRBV15; cdr3_aa: CATSRGLGTEAFF
cdr3_length: 14; j_call: TRBJ1-1; v_call: TRBV27; cdr3_aa: CASSTGHMNTEAFF
cdr3_length: 14; j_call: TRBJ1-1; v_call: TRBV10-3; cdr3_aa: CAITSDRELDEAFF